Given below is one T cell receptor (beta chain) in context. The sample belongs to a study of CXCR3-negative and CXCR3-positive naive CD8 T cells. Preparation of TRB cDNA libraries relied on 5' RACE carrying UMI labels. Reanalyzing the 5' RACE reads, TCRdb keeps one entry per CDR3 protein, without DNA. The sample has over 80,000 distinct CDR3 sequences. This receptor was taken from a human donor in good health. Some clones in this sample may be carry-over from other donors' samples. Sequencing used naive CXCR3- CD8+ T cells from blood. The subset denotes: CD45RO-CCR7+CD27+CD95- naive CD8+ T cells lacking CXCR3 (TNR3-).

The CDR3 spells CASSLDRDSSYEQYF. The chain links TRBV5-1 to TRBJ2-7; TCRdb designates TRBD1, a call that cannot be tested without DNA. The CDR3 totals 15 residues. Germline lookup yields CDR1 SGHRS and CDR2 YFSETQ.